This T cell receptor (beta chain) was captured in a study of T cell responses to AZD1222 COVID-19 vaccine. The study's findings and limits: Only six individuals given AZD1222 were seropositive at baseline.

This CDR3 is built from 15 residues. The V and J ends lost 0 bases and 0 bases respectively, with 11 bases between them. From germline, CDR1 is GTSNPN and CDR2 SVGIG (reference sequence). As concerns this clone: Antigen specificity is unknown.

Using immunoSEQ multiplex PCR, the repertoire was profiled, and TCRdb retains in-frame clones only, with some absent. The sample contains roughly 97,000 clones, around nine tenths of which appear only once. The sequence came from an adult in good health. The rearrangement links TRBV30 to TRBJ1-1; maybe TRBD1 (6 bases). The sequences come from peripheral blood, collected on day 0 of AZD1222 vaccination. The CDR3 DNA reads TGTGCCTGGAGTGTACGGGGACACCTGAACACTGAAGCTTTCTTT. Amino acid sequence: CAWSVRGHLNTEAFF.